The 15 T cell receptor beta chains given below trace back to one sample, sequenced in a study of blood T cell repertoires in COVID-19. Sequenced by immunoSEQ multiplex PCR; TCRdb stores in-frame clones only, minus some. The data hold around 99,000 clones, with 85% to 90% observed a single time. Sequenced: peripheral blood. The origin of the receptors is a human donor in a cohort sampled during active COVID-19.

This sequence joins TRBV29-1 and TRBJ2-5; D unresolved. The CDR3 consists of 12 residues. Germline CDR1 reads SQVTM; CDR2 reads ANQGSEA. V shed 1 base and J shed 4 bases, with 7 bases lying between them. CDR3 amino acids: CSVEVQAETQYF. CDR3 nucleotides: TGCAGCGTTGAAGTTCAGGCAGAGACCCAGTACTTC.

The V and J genes are TRBV13 and TRBJ2-5; D perhaps matches TRBD2 (5 bases). CDR3 length equals 15 residues. The V gene lost 5 bases and the J gene lost 1 base, with 14 bases spanning the gap. The germline CDR1 and CDR2 sequences are PRHDT and FYEKMQ (reference sequence). The CDR3 sequence: CASSQRGGPQETQYF. In DNA form, the CDR3 reads TGTGCCAGCAGCCAAAGAGGAGGACCCCAAGAGACCCAGTACTTC.

The chain joins TRBV6-2 or TRBV6-3 to TRBJ2-7, with D possibly being TRBD1 (5 bases). Trimming took 4 bases from V and 3 from J, leaving 13 bases between them. The CDR3 loop spans 14 amino acids. In germline, CDR1 is MNHEY, CDR2 SVGEGT. CDR3 protein: CASSSETVGYEQYF. In DNA form, the CDR3 reads TGTGCCAGCAGTTCGGAGACAGTAGGCTACGAGCAGTACTTC.

The rearrangement joins TRBV6-5 to TRBJ2-7, with D maybe TRBD1 (6 bases). V was pared by 2 bases and J by 2 bases, with 10 bases between. Looked up from germline, CDR1 is MNHEY and CDR2 is SVGAGI. The CDR3 length is 14 residues. The CDR3 loop is CASSYRSGAYEQYF. The CDR3 DNA reads TGTGCCAGCAGTTACCGGTCAGGGGCCTACGAGCAGTACTTC.

The chain carries TRBV9 and TRBJ2-2, with TRBD2 as a possible D gene (6 bases). This CDR3 is built from 16 residues. Per the germline V gene, CDR1 is SGDLS and CDR2 is YYNGEE. V was cut by 0 bases and J by 6 bases, with 15 bases left in between. The CDR3 sequence: CASSVGLTSVSGELFF. In nucleotides, the CDR3 is TGTGCCAGCAGCGTAGGCTTGACTAGTGTCTCCGGGGAGCTGTTTTTT.

The chain is built from TRBV4-3 and TRBJ2-7, with a possible D match to TRBD1 (6 bases). The length of the CDR3 is 15 residues. V was pared by 0 bases and J by 5 bases, with 14 bases between. Germline CDR1 reads LGHNA; CDR2 reads YSLEER. The CDR3: CASSQEVRQGNEQYF. The CDR3 DNA sequence: TGCGCCAGCAGCCAAGAAGTCCGGCAGGGGAACGAGCAGTACTTC.

V and J are TRBV5-1 and TRBJ1-1, with D unresolved. V was shortened by 2 bases and J by 2 bases, with 10 bases between the two germline ends. The CDR3 extends over 14 amino acids. Germline V gene lookup returns CDR1 SGHRS and CDR2 YFSETQ. CDR3 amino acids: CASSFTALNTEAFF. For the CDR3, the DNA is TGCGCCAGCAGCTTTACAGCCCTAAACACTGAAGCTTTCTTT.

The gene calls are TRBV9 and TRBJ1-1, with D maybe TRBD1 (6 bases). The V and J ends lost 3 bases and 1 base respectively, with 13 bases between them. The CDR3 length is 15 residues. The V gene's germline CDR1 is SGDLS and CDR2 YYNGEE. The CDR3 sequence: CASSEYRVANTEAFF. CDR3 nucleotide sequence: TGTGCCAGCAGCGAATACAGGGTGGCGAACACTGAAGCTTTCTTT. The whole variable domain, filled in from reference TRBV9 and TRBJ1-1, reads DSGVTQTPKHLITATGQRVTLRCSPRSGDLSVYWYQQSLDQGLQFLIQYYNGEERAKGNILERFSAQQFPDLHSELNLSSLELGDSALYFCASSEYRVANTEAFFGQGTRLTVV.

This sequence joins TRBV28 and TRBJ1-5; 8 bases map to TRBD1. Trimming at V came to 5 bases and at J to 6 bases, leaving 9 bases not matched to a gene. CDR1 is MDHEN, CDR2 SYDVKM, per germline. This CDR3 spans 15 amino acids. The CDR3 nucleotides are TGTGCCAGCAGTCCCGACAGGGGAGAGCTTCAGCCCCAGCATTTT. Translated, it gives CASSPDRGELQPQHF.

This chain uses TRBV6-5 with TRBJ1-3; weak D call: TRBD1 (6 bases). Trimming took off 7 bases at V and 0 bases at J, with 13 bases between the two ends. This CDR3 contains 15 residues. Germline V lookup: CDR1 MNHEY, CDR2 SVGAGI. This chain's CDR3 is CASTRTGISGNTIYF. As DNA, the CDR3 is TGTGCCAGCACCAGAACAGGGATCTCTGGAAACACCATATATTTT.

This clone has only a few counts. This sequence joins TRBV13 and TRBJ2-1; the match to TRBD2 covers 8 bases. Germline-derived CDR1 and CDR2 are PRHDT and FYEKMQ (reference sequence). J was trimmed by 6 bases and V by 1 base; bases with no gene match: 5. The CDR3 covers 15 residues. The CDR3 DNA is TGTGCCAGCAGCTTAGAGGCGGGGGGACCCAATGAGCAGTTCTTC. Its translation is CASSLEAGGPNEQFF.

The rearrangement joins TRBV19 to TRBJ2-7; tentative D call: TRBD1 (6 bases). Trimming left V 6 bases short and J 2 bases short, with 14 bases between. Germline loops: CDR1 LNHDA, CDR2 SQIVND (reference sequence). The CDR3 has 14 residues. The CDR3 sequence: CASRGRGTPYEQYF. The CDR3 region has the DNA TGTGCCAGTAGGGGTAGGGGGACGCCCTACGAGCAGTACTTC.

This clone was observed a single time. V usage is TRBV6-5 and J usage is TRBJ2-2, with a weak D call TRBD1 (5 bases). V was shortened by 5 bases and J by 3 bases, with 13 bases between the two germline ends. Germline-derived CDR1 and CDR2 are MNHEY and SVGAGI. The CDR3 consists of 15 residues. CDR3: CASSPQGLDTGELFF. The CDR3 nucleotides read TGTGCCAGCAGTCCTCAGGGCCTCGACACCGGGGAGCTGTTTTTT.

This sequence joins TRBV19 and TRBJ2-6, with D perhaps TRBD1 (6 bases). Germline lookup yields CDR1 LNHDA and CDR2 SQIVND (reference sequence). The CDR3 loop spans 17 amino acids. V lost 2 bases, J lost 2 bases, and 13 bases lay in between. The CDR3 DNA reads TGTGCCAGTAGTATAAAAAACTACAGGGCTGGGGCCAACGTCCTGACTTTC. Protein: CASSIKNYRAGANVLTF.

This rearrangement joins TRBV10-2 to TRBJ2-1; 13 bases are shared with TRBD2. CDR3 length: 16 amino acids. V was clipped by 5 bases and J by 10 bases; unmatched bases: 11. Germline CDR1 WSHSY, CDR2 SAAADI. CDR3 in amino acids: CASSRTRTSGGREQFF. The CDR3 bases are TGCGCCAGCAGTCGAACCCGGACTAGCGGGGGTCGGGAGCAGTTCTTC.